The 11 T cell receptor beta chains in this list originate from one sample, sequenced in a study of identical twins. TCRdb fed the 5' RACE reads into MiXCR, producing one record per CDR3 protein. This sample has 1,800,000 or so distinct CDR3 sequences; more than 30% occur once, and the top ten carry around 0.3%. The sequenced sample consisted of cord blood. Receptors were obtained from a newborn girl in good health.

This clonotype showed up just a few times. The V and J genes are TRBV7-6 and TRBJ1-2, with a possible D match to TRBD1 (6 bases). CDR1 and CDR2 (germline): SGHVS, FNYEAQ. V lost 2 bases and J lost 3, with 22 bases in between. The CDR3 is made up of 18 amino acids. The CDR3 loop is CASSLILAGTWRDYGYTF. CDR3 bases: TGTGCCAGCAGCTTAATTTTAGCCGGGACATGGAGGGACTATGGCTACACCTTC.

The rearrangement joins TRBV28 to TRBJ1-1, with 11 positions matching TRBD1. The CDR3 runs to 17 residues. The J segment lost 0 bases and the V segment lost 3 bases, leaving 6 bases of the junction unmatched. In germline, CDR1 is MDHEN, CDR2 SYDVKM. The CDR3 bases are TGTGCCAGCAGTTTCCCCCGGGACAGGGGGATGAACACTGAAGCTTTCTTT. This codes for CASSFPRDRGMNTEAFF. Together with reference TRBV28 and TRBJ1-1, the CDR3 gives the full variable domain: DVKVTQSSRYLVKRTGEKVFLECVQDMDHENMFWYRQDPGLGLRLIYFSYDVKMKEKGDIPEGYSVSREKKERFSLILESASTNQTSMYLCASSFPRDRGMNTEAFFGQGTRLTVV.

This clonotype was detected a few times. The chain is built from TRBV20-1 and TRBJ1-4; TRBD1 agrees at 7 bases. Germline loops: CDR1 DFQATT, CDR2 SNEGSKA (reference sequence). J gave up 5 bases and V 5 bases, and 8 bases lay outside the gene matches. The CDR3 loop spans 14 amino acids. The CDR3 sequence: CSAGRTGRNEKLFF. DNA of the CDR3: TGCAGTGCTGGTCGGACAGGCCGGAATGAAAAACTGTTTTTT.

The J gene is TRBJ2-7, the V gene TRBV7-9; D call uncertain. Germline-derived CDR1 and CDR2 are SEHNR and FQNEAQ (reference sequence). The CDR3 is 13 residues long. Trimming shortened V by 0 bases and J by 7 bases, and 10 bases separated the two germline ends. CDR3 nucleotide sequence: TGTGCCAGCAGCTTAGCGGTCCGACGTGAGCAGTACTTC. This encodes CASSLAVRREQYF.

This CDR3 is CATSDSQYSGGSNYGYTF. In DNA, the CDR3 is TGTGCCACCAGTGATTCGCAATATTCAGGGGGCTCTAACTATGGCTACACCTTC. This chain uses TRBV24-1 with TRBJ1-2; 8 bases line up with TRBD1. Trimming removed 2 bases from V and 0 bases from J; junction bases left unmatched: 10. The CDR3 extends over 18 amino acids. Germline CDR1 KGHDR, CDR2 SFDVKD.

CDR3 nucleotides: TGTGCCAGCATCTCGACGACTAGCGGGAGGAGGCTCACAGATACGCAGTATTTT. Translated, it gives CASISTTSGRRLTDTQYF. The V call is TRBV6-1, the J call TRBJ2-3; 13 positions agree with TRBD2. The length of the CDR3 is 18 residues. Germline CDR1 is MNHNS and CDR2 is SASEGT. Germline trimming cut 7 bases from V and 2 bases from J; bases unmatched to any gene: 12.

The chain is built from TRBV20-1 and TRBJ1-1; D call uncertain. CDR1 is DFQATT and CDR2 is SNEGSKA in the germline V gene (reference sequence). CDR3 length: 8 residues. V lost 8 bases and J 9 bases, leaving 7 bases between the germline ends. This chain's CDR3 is CSRPQAFF. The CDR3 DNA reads TGCAGTCGACCCCAAGCTTTCTTT.

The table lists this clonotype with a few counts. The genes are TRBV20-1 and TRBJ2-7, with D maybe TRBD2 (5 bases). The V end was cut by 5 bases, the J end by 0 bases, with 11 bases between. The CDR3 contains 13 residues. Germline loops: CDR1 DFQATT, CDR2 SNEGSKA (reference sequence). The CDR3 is CSAGRVPSYEQYF. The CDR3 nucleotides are TGCAGTGCTGGGCGGGTTCCCTCCTACGAGCAGTACTTC.

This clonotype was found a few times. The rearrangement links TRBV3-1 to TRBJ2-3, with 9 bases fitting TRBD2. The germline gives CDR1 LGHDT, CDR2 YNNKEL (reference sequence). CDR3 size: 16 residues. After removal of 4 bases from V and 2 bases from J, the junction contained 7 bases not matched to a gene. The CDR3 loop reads CASSLSSGGLTDTQYF. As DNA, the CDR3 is TGTGCCAGCAGCCTTTCAAGCGGGGGGCTCACAGATACGCAGTATTTT.

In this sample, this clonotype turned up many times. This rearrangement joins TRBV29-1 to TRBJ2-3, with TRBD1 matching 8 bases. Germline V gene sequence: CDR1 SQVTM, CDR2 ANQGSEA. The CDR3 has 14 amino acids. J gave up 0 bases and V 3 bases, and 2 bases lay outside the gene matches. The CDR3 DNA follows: TGCAGCGTTGATCAGGGGGCGAGCACAGATACGCAGTATTTT. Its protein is CSVDQGASTDTQYF.

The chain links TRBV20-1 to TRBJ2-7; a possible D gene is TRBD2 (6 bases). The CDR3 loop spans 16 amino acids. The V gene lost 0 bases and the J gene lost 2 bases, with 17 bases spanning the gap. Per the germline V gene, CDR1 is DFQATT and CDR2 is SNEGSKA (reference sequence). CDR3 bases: TGCAGTGCTAGAGATAGTGGAGGGAAAGGCGCCTACGAGCAGTACTTC. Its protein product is CSARDSGGKGAYEQYF.